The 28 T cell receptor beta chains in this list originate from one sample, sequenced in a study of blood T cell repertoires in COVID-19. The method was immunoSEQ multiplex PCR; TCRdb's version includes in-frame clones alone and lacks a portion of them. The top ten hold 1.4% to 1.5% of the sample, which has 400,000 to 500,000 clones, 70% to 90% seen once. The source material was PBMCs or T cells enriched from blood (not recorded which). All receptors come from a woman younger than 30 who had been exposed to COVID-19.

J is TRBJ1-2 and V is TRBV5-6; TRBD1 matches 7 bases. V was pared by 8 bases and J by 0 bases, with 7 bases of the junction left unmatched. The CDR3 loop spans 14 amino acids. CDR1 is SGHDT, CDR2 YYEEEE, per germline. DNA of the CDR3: TGTGCCAGTATCCGGGACAGAGCTAACTATGGCTACACCTTC. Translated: CASIRDRANYGYTF.

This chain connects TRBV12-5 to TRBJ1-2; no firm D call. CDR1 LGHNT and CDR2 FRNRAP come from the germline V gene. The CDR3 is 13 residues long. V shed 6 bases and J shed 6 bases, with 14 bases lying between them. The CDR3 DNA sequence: TGTGCTAGTGGCCGGGAGGGCTTTGATGGCTACACCTTC. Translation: CASGREGFDGYTF.

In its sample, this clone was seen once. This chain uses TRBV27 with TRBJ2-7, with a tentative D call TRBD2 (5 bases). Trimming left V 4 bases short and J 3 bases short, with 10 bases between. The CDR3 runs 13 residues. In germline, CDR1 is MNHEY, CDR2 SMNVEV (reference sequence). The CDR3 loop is CASSSGLFYEQYF. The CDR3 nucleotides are TGTGCCAGCAGTTCCGGACTCTTCTACGAGCAGTACTTC.

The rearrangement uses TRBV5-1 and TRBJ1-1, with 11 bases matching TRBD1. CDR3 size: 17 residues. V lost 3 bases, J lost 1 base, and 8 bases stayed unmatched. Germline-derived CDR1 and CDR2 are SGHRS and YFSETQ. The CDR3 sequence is CASSWSGQGAQNTEAFF. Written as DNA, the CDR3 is TGCGCCAGCAGCTGGTCCGGACAGGGGGCGCAGAACACTGAAGCTTTCTTT.

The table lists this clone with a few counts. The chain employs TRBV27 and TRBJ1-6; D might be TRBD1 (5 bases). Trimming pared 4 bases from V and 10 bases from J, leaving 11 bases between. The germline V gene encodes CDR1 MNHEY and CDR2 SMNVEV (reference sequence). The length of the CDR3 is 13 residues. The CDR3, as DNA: TGTGCCAGCAGTTCCTTGGACAACTCACCCCTCCACTTT. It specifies CASSSLDNSPLHF.

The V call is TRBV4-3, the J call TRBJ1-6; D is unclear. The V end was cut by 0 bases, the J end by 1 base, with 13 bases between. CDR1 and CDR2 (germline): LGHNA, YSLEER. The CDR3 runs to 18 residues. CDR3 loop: CASSQDPVGASYNSPLHF. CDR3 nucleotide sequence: TGCGCCAGCAGCCAAGATCCTGTGGGCGCTTCCTATAATTCACCCCTCCACTTT.

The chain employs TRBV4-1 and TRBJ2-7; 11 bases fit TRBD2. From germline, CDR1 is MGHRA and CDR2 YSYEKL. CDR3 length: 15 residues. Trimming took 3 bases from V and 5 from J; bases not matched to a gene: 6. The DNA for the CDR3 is TGCGCCAGCAGCCACTCTAGCGGGAGGTCGGACGAGCAGTACTTC. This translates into CASSHSSGRSDEQYF.

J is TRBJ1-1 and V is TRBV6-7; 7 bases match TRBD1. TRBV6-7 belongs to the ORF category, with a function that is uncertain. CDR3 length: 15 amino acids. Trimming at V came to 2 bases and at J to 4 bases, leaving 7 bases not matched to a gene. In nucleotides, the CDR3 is TGTGCCAGCAGTTACCGAGGGGGCGCGGGCACTGAAGCTTTCTTT. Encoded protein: CASSYRGGAGTEAFF.

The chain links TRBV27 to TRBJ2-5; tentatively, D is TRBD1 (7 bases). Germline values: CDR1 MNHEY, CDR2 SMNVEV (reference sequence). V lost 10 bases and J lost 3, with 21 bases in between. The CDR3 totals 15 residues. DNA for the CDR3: TGTGCCAACCAGGGGGAGGCGAACGGAAAAGAGACCCAGTACTTC. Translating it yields CANQGEANGKETQYF.

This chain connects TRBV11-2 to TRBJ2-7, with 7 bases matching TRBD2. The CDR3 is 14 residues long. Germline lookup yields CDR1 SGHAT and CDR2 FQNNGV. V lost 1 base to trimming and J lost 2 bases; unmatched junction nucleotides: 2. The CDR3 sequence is CASSLGRGTYEQYF. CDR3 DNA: TGTGCCAGCAGCTTAGGGCGGGGGACCTACGAGCAGTACTTC.

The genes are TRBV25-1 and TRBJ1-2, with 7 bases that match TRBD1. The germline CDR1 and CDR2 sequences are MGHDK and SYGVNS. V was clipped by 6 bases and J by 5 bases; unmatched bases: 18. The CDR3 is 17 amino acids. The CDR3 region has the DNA TGTGCCAGCAGCTGGGGGGACAGTCCGGCTCCAGATTATGGCTACACCTTC. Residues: CASSWGDSPAPDYGYTF.

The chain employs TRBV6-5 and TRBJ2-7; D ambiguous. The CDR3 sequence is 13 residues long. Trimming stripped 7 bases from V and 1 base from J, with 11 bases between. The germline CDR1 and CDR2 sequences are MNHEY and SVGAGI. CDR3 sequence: CASTVHISYEQYF. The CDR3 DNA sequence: TGTGCCAGCACAGTTCATATATCCTACGAGCAGTACTTC.

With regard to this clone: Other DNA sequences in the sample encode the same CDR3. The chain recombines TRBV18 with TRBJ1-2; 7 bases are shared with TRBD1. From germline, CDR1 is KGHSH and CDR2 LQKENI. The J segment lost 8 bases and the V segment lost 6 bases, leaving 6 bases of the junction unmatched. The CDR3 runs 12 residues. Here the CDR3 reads CASSPTGDGYTF. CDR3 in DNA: TGTGCCAGCTCCCCCACAGGGGACGGCTACACCTTC. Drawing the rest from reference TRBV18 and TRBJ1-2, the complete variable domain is NAGVMQNPRHLVRRRGQEARLRCSPMKGHSHVYWYRQLPEEGLKFMVYLQKENIIDESGMPKERFSAEFPKEGPSILRIQQVVRGDSAAYFCASSPTGDGYTFGSGTRLTVV.

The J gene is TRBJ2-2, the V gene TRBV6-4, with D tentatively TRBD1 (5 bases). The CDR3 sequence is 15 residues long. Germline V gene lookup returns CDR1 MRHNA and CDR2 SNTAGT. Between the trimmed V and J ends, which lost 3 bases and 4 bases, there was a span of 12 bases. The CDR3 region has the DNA TGTGCCAGCAGTGATTTCGGCCAGGGCACCGGGGAGCTGTTTTTT. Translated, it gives CASSDFGQGTGELFF.

The DNA for the CDR3 is TGTGCCAGCAGGGGGGGGCTGACGGGAAACACCATATATTTT. It specifies CASRGGLTGNTIYF. V and J are TRBV28 and TRBJ1-3, with D possibly matching TRBD1 (6 bases). Germline V lookup: CDR1 MDHEN, CDR2 SYDVKM. V lost 6 bases and J lost 4, with 13 bases in between. The CDR3 consists of 14 residues.

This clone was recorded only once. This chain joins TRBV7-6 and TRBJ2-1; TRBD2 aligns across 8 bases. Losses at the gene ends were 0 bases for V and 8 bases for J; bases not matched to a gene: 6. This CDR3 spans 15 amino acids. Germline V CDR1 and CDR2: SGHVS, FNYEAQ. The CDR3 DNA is TGTGCCAGCAGCTTAGCGGCCGGGGGGGCCGATGAGCAGTTCTTC. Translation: CASSLAAGGADEQFF.

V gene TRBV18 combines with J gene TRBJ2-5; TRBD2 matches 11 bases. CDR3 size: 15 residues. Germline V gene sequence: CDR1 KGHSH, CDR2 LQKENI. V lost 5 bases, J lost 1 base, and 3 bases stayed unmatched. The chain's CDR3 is CASSGGLAAQETQYF. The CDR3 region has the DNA TGTGCCAGCTCAGGGGGACTAGCGGCCCAAGAGACCCAGTACTTC.

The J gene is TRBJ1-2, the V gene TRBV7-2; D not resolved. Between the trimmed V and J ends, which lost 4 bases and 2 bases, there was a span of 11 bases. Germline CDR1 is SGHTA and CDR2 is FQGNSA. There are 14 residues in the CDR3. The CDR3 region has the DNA TGTGCCAGCAGCTCCGAATCAGGAAACTATGGCTACACCTTC. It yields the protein CASSSESGNYGYTF.

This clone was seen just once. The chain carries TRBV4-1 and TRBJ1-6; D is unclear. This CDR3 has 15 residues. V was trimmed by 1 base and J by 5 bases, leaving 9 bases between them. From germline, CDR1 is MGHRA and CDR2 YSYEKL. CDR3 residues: CASSQALINNSPLHF. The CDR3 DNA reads TGCGCCAGCAGCCAAGCCCTTATTAATAATTCACCCCTCCACTTT.

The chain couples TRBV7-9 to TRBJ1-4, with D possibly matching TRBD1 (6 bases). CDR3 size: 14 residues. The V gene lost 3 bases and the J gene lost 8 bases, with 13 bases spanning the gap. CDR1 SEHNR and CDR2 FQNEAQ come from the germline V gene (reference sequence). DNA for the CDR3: TGTGCCAGCAGCTTTAGGACAGCTACAGAAAAACTGTTTTTT. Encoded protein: CASSFRTATEKLFF.

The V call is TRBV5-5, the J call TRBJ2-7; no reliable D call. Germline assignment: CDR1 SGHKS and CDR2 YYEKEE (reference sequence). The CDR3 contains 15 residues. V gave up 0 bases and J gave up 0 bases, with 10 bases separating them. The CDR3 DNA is TGTGCCAGCAGCTTGGACACCCAAATCTCCTACGAGCAGTACTTC. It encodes CASSLDTQISYEQYF. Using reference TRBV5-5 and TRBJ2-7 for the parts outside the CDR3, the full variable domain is DAGVTQSPTHLIKTRGQQVTLRCSPISGHKSVSWYQQVLGQGPQFIFQYYEKEERGRGNFPDRFSARQFPNYSSELNVNALLLGDSALYLCASSLDTQISYEQYFGPGTRLTVT.

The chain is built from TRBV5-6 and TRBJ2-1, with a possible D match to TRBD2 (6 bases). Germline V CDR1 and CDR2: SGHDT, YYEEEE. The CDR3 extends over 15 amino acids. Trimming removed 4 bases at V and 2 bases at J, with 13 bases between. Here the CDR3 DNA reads TGTGCCAGCAGCCCTACCCGGAGGGCCTACAATGAGCAGTTCTTC. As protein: CASSPTRRAYNEQFF.

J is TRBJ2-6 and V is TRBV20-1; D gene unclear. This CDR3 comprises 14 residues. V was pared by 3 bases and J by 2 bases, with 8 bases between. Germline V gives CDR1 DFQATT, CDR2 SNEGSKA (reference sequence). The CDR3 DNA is TGCAGTGCTAGTCCCCATGCTGGGGCCAACGTCCTGACTTTC. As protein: CSASPHAGANVLTF.

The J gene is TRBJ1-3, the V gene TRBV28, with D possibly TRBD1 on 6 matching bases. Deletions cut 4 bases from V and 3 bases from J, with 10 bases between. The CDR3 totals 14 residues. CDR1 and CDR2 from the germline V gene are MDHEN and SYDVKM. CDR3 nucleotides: TGTGCCAGCAGTTATCAGGGGCATGGAAACACCATATATTTT. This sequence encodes CASSYQGHGNTIYF.

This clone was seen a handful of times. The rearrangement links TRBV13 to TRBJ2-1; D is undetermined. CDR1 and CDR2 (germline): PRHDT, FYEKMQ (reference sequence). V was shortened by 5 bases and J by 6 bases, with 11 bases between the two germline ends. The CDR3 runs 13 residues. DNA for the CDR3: TGTGCCAGCAGCCCCAGGTCATCCAATGAGCAGTTCTTC. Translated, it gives CASSPRSSNEQFF.

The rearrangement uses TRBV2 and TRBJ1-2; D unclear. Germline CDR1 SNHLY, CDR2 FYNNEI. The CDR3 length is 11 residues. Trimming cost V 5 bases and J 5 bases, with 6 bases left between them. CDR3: CASSSLYGYTF. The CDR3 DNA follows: TGTGCCAGCAGTTCCCTATATGGCTACACCTTC.

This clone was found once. The CDR3 DNA reads as TGTGCCAGCCGGCCCCCGGCTAGCGGGGGGGAGGATACGCAGTATTTT. Translated: CASRPPASGGEDTQYF. The J gene is TRBJ2-3, the V gene TRBV7-3, with TRBD2 identical over 12 bases. V shed 8 bases, J shed 6 bases, and the junction held 12 bases outside the gene matches. The germline gives CDR1 SGHTA, CDR2 FQGTGA. The CDR3 spans 16 residues.

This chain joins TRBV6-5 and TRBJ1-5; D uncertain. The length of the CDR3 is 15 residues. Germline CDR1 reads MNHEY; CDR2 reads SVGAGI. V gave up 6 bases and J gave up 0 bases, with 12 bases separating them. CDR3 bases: TGTGCCAGCAGCGAGCACGGAGCTAGCAATCAGCCCCAGCATTTT. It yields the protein CASSEHGASNQPQHF.